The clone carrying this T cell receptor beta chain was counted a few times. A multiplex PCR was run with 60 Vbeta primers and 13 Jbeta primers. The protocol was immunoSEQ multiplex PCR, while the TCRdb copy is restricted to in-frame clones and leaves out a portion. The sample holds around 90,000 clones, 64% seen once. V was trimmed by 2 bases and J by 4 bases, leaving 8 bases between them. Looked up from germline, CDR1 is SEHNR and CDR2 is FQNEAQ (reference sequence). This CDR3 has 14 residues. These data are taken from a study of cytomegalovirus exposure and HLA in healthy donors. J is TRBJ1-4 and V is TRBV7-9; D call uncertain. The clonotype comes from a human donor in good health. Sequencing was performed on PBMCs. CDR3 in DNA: TGTGCCAGCAGCTTAACGCGGAGTAATGAAAAACTGTTTTTT. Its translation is CASSLTRSNEKLFF.